This T cell receptor beta chain was profiled in a study of T-cell reconstitution after alpha-beta-depleted transplantation in children. This CDR3 comprises 16 residues. After removal of 0 bases from V and 7 bases from J, the junction contained 13 bases not matched to a gene. Germline V gene lookup returns CDR1 DFQATT and CDR2 SNEGSKA (reference sequence). Ten or more counts support this clonotype. Unique molecular identifiers were incorporated into the prepared TCRbeta library. TCRdb ran MiXCR on the PCR reads and lists one entry per CDR3 protein. The top ten clones hold about 4% of a sample with approximately 590,000 distinct CDR3 sequences, roughly a tenth of them seen once.

The input for sequencing was PBMCs from the stem cell graft donor, taken from the stem cell graft. The rearrangement links TRBV20-1 to TRBJ1-2, with 8 bases aligning to TRBD1. The sequence derives from a human donor who donated a stem cell graft to a child with acute myeloid leukemia. The CDR3, as DNA: TGCAGTGCTAGAGACGGAAGGACAGGGAGGTCGGTTGGCTACACCTTC. This translates into CSARDGRTGRSVGYTF.